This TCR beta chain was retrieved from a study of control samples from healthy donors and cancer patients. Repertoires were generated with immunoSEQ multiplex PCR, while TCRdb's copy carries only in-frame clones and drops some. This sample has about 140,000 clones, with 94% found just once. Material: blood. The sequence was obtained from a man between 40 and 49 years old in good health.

DNA for the CDR3: TGTGCCAGCCTAGGGATCCGAGGCTACACCTTC. Encoded protein: CASLGIRGYTF. V usage is TRBV5-5 and J usage is TRBJ1-2, with D uncertain. The CDR3 loop spans 11 amino acids. The germline V gene encodes CDR1 SGHKS and CDR2 YYEKEE (reference sequence). Trimming cost V 7 bases and J 8 bases, with 12 bases left between them.